This TCR beta chain was captured in a study of beta chain features in type 1 diabetes. All of the isolated RNA was reverse transcribed, so expressed TCRB transcripts were sequenced. Libraries were prepared by immunoSEQ multiplex PCR; TCRdb keeps only in-frame clonotypes and omits some of them. This table has around 400,000 clones, over 13% appearing once. CDR1 is GTSNPN and CDR2 is SVGIG in the germline V gene (reference sequence). The length of the CDR3 is 16 residues. The V end lost 2 bases, the J end lost 1 base, and 16 bases lay between the germline ends. This chain joins TRBV30 and TRBJ2-3, with a weak D call TRBD1 (6 bases). The sample taken for sequencing was naive CD4+ T cells from blood. The sequence derives from a woman aged 18-29 years in good health. CDR3 residues: CAWSMGASLRTDTQYF. Here the CDR3 DNA reads TGTGCCTGGAGTATGGGGGCTAGCCTCCGCACAGATACGCAGTATTTT. Looking up the rest from reference TRBV30 and TRBJ2-3 gives the full variable domain: SQTIHQWPATLVQPVGSPLSLECTVEGTSNPNLYWYRQAAGRGLQLLFYSVGIGQISSEVPQNLSASRPQDRQFILSSKKLLLSDSGFYLCAWSMGASLRTDTQYFGPGTRLTVL.